The 6 T cell receptor beta chains below were found in one sample sequenced in a study of blood T cells in healthy people across ages. The use of a sample-barcoded 5' primer and a J-beta primer mix characterized a second PCR of 7 to 11 cycles. TCRdb re-derived calls from the 5' RACE reads in MiXCR, one entry per CDR3 protein. Found here are hundreds of thousands of distinct CDR3 sequences, about 53% of them singletons; the top ten hold roughly 34%. Sequences were obtained from blood. The receptors shown here come from a man aged 55 to 70 in good health.

J is TRBJ2-3 and V is TRBV14, with TRBD2 matching over 7 bases. Losses at the gene ends were 0 bases for V and 4 bases for J; bases not matched to a gene: 7. The germline V gene has CDR1 SGHDN and CDR2 FVKESK. The length of the CDR3 is 16 residues. CDR3 sequence: CASSQETSLTADTQYF. The CDR3 DNA sequence: TGTGCCAGCAGCCAAGAGACTAGCTTAACTGCAGATACGCAGTATTTT. Together with reference TRBV14 and TRBJ2-3, the CDR3 gives the full variable domain: EAGVTQFPSHSVIEKGQTVTLRCDPISGHDNLYWYRRVMGKEIKFLLHFVKESKQDESGMPNNRFLAERTGGTYSTLKVQPAELEDSGVYFCASSQETSLTADTQYFGPGTRLTVL.

This chain joins TRBV7-8 and TRBJ2-4; D assignment may be TRBD1 or TRBD2 (5 bases each). With the DNA end fitting TRBJ2-7 better, the J assignment may be wrong. CDR3 length equals 17 residues. Germline V gene lookup returns CDR1 SGHVS and CDR2 FQNEAQ. CDR3: CASSLRLVGVLSYEQYF. DNA for the CDR3: TGTGCCAGCAGCTTACGGTTGGTGGGGGTCCTCTCCTACGAGCAGTACTTC.

The chain links TRBV7-2 to TRBJ2-4; weak D call: TRBD2 (6 bases). There are 15 residues in the CDR3. Germline V gene sequence: CDR1 SGHTA, CDR2 FQGNSA. Trimming cost V 2 bases and J 3 bases, with 11 bases left between them. CDR3 in amino acids: CASSLWGVGKNIQYF. The CDR3 DNA reads TGTGCCAGCAGCTTATGGGGGGTTGGCAAAAACATTCAGTACTTC.

The chain uses TRBV11-2 and TRBJ1-1, with a weak D call TRBD1 (6 bases). This CDR3 is built from 15 residues. V was pared by 1 base and J by 0 bases, with 9 bases between. Germline assignment: CDR1 SGHAT and CDR2 FQNNGV. The CDR3 loop is CASSLAGQMNTEAFF. DNA of the CDR3: TGTGCCAGCAGCTTAGCTGGACAGATGAACACTGAAGCTTTCTTT.

The gene calls are TRBV20-1 and TRBJ2-3, with 7 bases matching TRBD2. V was pared by 0 bases and J by 6 bases, with 15 bases of the junction left unmatched. From germline, CDR1 is DFQATT and CDR2 SNEGSKA (reference sequence). The CDR3 is 17 amino acids. CDR3 region: CSARDPWAGGERDTQYF. DNA of the CDR3: TGCAGTGCTAGAGATCCGTGGGCTGGGGGGGAAAGGGATACGCAGTATTTT.

The J gene is TRBJ2-1, the V gene TRBV9; unclear D gene. V was shortened by 0 bases and J by 0 bases, with 7 bases between the two germline ends. This CDR3 has 15 residues. Germline V gene lookup returns CDR1 SGDLS and CDR2 YYNGEE. CDR3 in DNA: TGTGCCAGCAGCGTAGCAGCCAGCTCCTACAATGAGCAGTTCTTC. Protein: CASSVAASSYNEQFF.